This is a list of T cell receptor beta chains from one sample in a study of control samples from healthy donors and cancer patients. Some clones are missing from TCRdb's copy, which holds only in-frame ones; the method was immunoSEQ multiplex PCR. The table shows about 140,000 clones, with around nine tenths occurring only once. Sequenced material: blood. Receptors were obtained from a man aged 25 to 40 in good health. The CDR3 runs from the conserved cysteine through the conserved F or W. D genes are given only for firm matches. Not every row has a clone size; where given, it reads once, few, many or a size class.

size	V	J	D	DNA	CDR3
-	TRBV7-9	TRBJ1-2	-	TGTGCCAGCAGCTTAGACAACGAGGGTAGCTATGGCTACACCTTC	CASSLDNEGSYGYTF
-	TRBV7-8	TRBJ1-3	TRBD1	TGTGCCAGCACCCAGGGGGAATCTGGAAACACCATATATTTT	CASTQGESGNTIYF
-	TRBV30	TRBJ1-3	TRBD1	TGTGCCTGGCACACAGGGGTGTACGCTGGAAACACCATATATTTT	CAWHTGVYAGNTIYF
-	TRBV5-1	TRBJ1-1	-	TGCGCCAGCAGCTTGGCGGTCAGGGGCACTGAAGCTTTCTTT	CASSLAVRGTEAFF
once	TRBV6-6	TRBJ1-1	-	TGTGCCAGCAGTTACGGTCCGGGTAACACTGAAGCTTTCTTT	CASSYGPGNTEAFF
-	TRBV5-1	TRBJ2-7	TRBD1	TGCGCCAGCAGCTCGGACCGACAGGGTAGACCCTACGAGCAGTACTTC	CASSSDRQGRPYEQYF
-	TRBV24-1	TRBJ2-1	TRBD1	TGTGCCACCAGCCAGGGACAGGCGAGCTCCTACAATGAGCAGTTCTTC	CATSQGQASSYNEQFF
-	TRBV19	TRBJ2-2	TRBD2	TGTGCCAGTAGTATAGGGGCTAGCGGGAGAGTCTTCAACACCGGGGAGCTGTTTTTT	CASSIGASGRVFNTGELFF
-	TRBV15	TRBJ1-5	-	TGTGCCACCAGCAGAAATATTTCGGGGGAACAGATATTTTATAGCAATCAGCCCCAGCATTTT	CATSRNISGEQIFYSNQPQHF
-	TRBV2	TRBJ2-7	TRBD2	TGTGCCAGCACTTTCCAGCGGGATAACGAGCAGTACTTC	CASTFQRDNEQYF
-	TRBV4-1	TRBJ2-2	-	TGCGCCAGCACTAGCACACAAAGCTTCACCGGGGAGCTGTTTTTT	CASTSTQSFTGELFF
-	TRBV2	TRBJ1-5	-	TGTGCCAGCAATATCCAGGGGAATCAGCCCCAGCATTTT	CASNIQGNQPQHF
-	TRBV2	TRBJ2-1	-	TGTGCCAGCTTAAGGGGGGCCTCCTACAATGAGCAGTTCTTC	CASLRGASYNEQFF
few	TRBV2	TRBJ1-2	TRBD1	TGTGCCAGCAGTCGACAGGGCTTCGATGGCTACACCTTC	CASSRQGFDGYTF
-	TRBV29-1	TRBJ1-6	TRBD1	TGCAGCGTTGAGGGACAGGGGGGAGATTCACCCCTCCACTTT	CSVEGQGGDSPLHF
once	TRBV20-1	TRBJ1-1	-	TGCAGTGCTAGTCGACGGGGGAACACTGAAGCTTTCTTT	CSASRRGNTEAFF
-	TRBV16	TRBJ2-1	-	TGTGCCAGCAGCCAAAGTCGGGATGGGAGGAATGAGCAGTTCTTC	CASSQSRDGRNEQFF
once	TRBV10-2	TRBJ2-1	TRBD2	TGCGCCAGCAGAAAAACCGGGACTAGCAGCGGTGAGCAGTTCTTC	CASRKTGTSSGEQFF
once	TRBV6-5	TRBJ1-6	-	TGTGCCAGCGCATCGGCCGCGATTAATTCACCCCTCCACTTT	CASASAAINSPLHF
few	TRBV6-5	TRBJ2-7	TRBD2	TGTGCCAGCAGCACGGGACTAGCGGGGACCTACGAGCAGTACTTC	CASSTGLAGTYEQYF
-	TRBV5-4	TRBJ2-1	TRBD2	TGTGCCAGCAGCGCGACTAGCGGGAAAGGCAATGAGCAGTTCTTC	CASSATSGKGNEQFF
-	TRBV7-3	TRBJ2-3	-	TGTGCCAGCAGCTTAGCGGGACTCACAGATACGCAGTATTTT	CASSLAGLTDTQYF
-	TRBV11-2	TRBJ2-7	-	TGTGCCAGCACTTTGACGGGGGAGCAGTACTTC	CASTLTGEQYF
-	TRBV19	TRBJ1-5	-	TGTGCCAGTATCGATGTGGGGGTCGGGGATCAGCCCCAGCATTTT	CASIDVGVGDQPQHF
once	TRBV5-4	TRBJ2-1	-	TGTGCCAGCAGTTCCGTGGAGGCCGATGAGCAGTTCTTC	CASSSVEADEQFF
-	TRBV6-1	TRBJ1-5	TRBD1	TGTGCCAGCAGTGAATCGAGGACAGGGGCGAGGCAGCCCCAGCATTTT	CASSESRTGARQPQHF
-	TRBV28	TRBJ2-7	-	TGTGCCAGCACCCCCCCCACTTTGGACAGCGAGGAGCAGTACTTC	CASTPPTLDSEEQYF
-	TRBV11-3	TRBJ2-1	TRBD1	TGTGCCAGCAGCTTGTTTTCCGGGACAGGGGATTACAATGAGCAGTTCTTC	CASSLFSGTGDYNEQFF
-	TRBV5-1	TRBJ1-1	TRBD1	TGCGCCAGCAGCTTGGGGTCAACAGGGGGCATTGAAGCTTTCTTT	CASSLGSTGGIEAFF
-	TRBV5-5	TRBJ2-3	-	TGTGCCACCGCCAGGGGATTAGCGGGAGATACGCAGTATTTT	CATARGLAGDTQYF
-	TRBV10-1	TRBJ2-3	TRBD2	TGCGCCAGCGGGGCGGGAGGCGGCACAGATACGCAGTATTTT	CASGAGGGTDTQYF
-	TRBV5-1	TRBJ2-1	TRBD2	TGCGCCAGCAGCTTGATTTTGACTAGCGGGAGCCTATCCTACAATGAGCAGTTCTTC	CASSLILTSGSLSYNEQFF
-	TRBV6-2/TRBV6-3	TRBJ2-1	TRBD2	TGTGCCAGCAGTTACCGGGAGGGCTCCTACAATGAGCAGTTCTTC	CASSYREGSYNEQFF
-	TRBV28	TRBJ1-2	TRBD1	TGTGCCAGCAGGAAGATAAACAGGGGACTATGGTATGGCTACACCTTC	CASRKINRGLWYGYTF
-	TRBV4-1	TRBJ2-1	TRBD2	TGCGCCAGCAGCCAACCTAGGACTAGCGGGAGTGTCTATGAGCAGTTCTTC	CASSQPRTSGSVYEQFF
-	TRBV27	TRBJ1-1	-	TGTGCCAGCAGGGATTGGGACGCTAGAACTGAAGCTTTCTTT	CASRDWDARTEAFF
-	TRBV2	TRBJ2-1	-	TGTGCCAGCAGTGCCCGTCTGGGGAATGAGCAGTTCTTC	CASSARLGNEQFF
-	TRBV15	TRBJ1-3	TRBD1	TGTGCCACCACTAGGGGGCTGGAAGGAAACACCATATATTTT	CATTRGLEGNTIYF
-	TRBV15	TRBJ2-1	TRBD2	TGTGCCACCAGCAGAGGGGGACTAGTATACAATGAGCAGTTCTTC	CATSRGGLVYNEQFF
-	TRBV30	TRBJ1-2	-	TGTGCCTGGAGTGTACTTGGACAGATGTATGGCTACACCTTC	CAWSVLGQMYGYTF
-	TRBV5-6	TRBJ1-2	TRBD1	TGTGCCAGCAGCCAACTTAGGGGGCGCGTCTATGGCTACACCTTC	CASSQLRGRVYGYTF
-	TRBV9	TRBJ2-3	-	TGTGCCAGCAGCCCGCAACTAGGCTTTTCGACAGATACGCAGTATTTT	CASSPQLGFSTDTQYF
-	TRBV9	TRBJ2-3	-	TGTGCCAGCAGCGCGACTGGAACTAGCACAGATACGCAGTATTTT	CASSATGTSTDTQYF
-	TRBV11-2	TRBJ2-4	TRBD2	TGTGCCAGCAGCTTAGACGTACTAGCGGGAGGCGACAAAAACATTCAGTACTTC	CASSLDVLAGGDKNIQYF
-	TRBV9	TRBJ2-2	-	TGTGCCAGCAGCGTAGGTGGGCCCCCTAACACCGGGGAGCTGTTTTTT	CASSVGGPPNTGELFF
-	TRBV30	TRBJ1-5	-	TGTGCCTGGAATGCGGATCTGGGTCAGCCCCAGCATTTT	CAWNADLGQPQHF
-	TRBV28	TRBJ1-2	TRBD1	TGTGCCAGCAGCCCGCAGGACAGGGGGCACAGCTACACCTTC	CASSPQDRGHSYTF
-	TRBV20-1	TRBJ1-1	-	TGCAGTGCTAGACGCGGGGAAGCTTTCTTT	CSARRGEAFF